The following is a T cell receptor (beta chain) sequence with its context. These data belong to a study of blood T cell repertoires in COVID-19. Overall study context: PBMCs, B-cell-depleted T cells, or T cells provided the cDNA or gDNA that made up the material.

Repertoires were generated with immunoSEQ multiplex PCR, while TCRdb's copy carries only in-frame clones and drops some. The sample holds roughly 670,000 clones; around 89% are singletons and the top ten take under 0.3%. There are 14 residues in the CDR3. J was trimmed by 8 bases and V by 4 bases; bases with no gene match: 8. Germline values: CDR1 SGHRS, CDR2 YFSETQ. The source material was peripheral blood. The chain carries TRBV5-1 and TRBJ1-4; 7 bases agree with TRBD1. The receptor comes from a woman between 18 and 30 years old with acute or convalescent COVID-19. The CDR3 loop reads CASSATGQLEKLFF. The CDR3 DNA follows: TGCGCCAGCAGCGCGACAGGGCAGTTAGAAAAACTGTTTTTT.